The sequence of this T cell receptor beta chain was determined in a study of blood T cell repertoires in COVID-19. Study context: Donors in the United States, Italy and Spain gave samples during acute or convalescent COVID-19. From T cells, B-cell-depleted T cells, or PBMCs came the material, which was cDNA or gDNA.

The CDR3 runs 14 residues. V lost 3 bases and J 8 bases, leaving 17 bases between the germline ends. Germline V gives CDR1 SGHRS, CDR2 YFSETQ. Per the original methods: Estimation of nucleated cell counts was performed using reference gene primer amplification. The protocol was immunoSEQ multiplex PCR, while the TCRdb copy is restricted to in-frame clones and leaves out a portion. The DNA was the basis for D and trimming; V, J and clone size are from that table. The sample lists about 63,000 clones; around 83% were seen once. This clonotype was obtained from a human donor in a cohort sampled during active COVID-19. The sample taken for sequencing was peripheral blood. The rearrangement joins TRBV5-1 to TRBJ1-2; D possibly corresponds to TRBD1 (6 bases). The CDR3 region is CASSYDRTRVGYTF. In nucleotides, the CDR3 is TGCGCCAGCAGCTACGACAGGACACGGGTGGGCTACACCTTC.